The clone carrying this T cell receptor beta chain was counted ten times or more. This CDR3 is 15 amino acids long. V lost 0 bases, J lost 5 bases, and 12 bases lay in between. The diagnostic basis comprised clinical symptoms, serum thyroxine and TRAb, thyroid ultrasound and orbital computed tomography. This sample is part of a study of T cells in Graves' hyperthyroidism and ophthalmopathy. RNA transcripts yielded amplified TCR beta CDR3 regions. First-round RT-PCR with HTBI primers amplified the TCR CDR3 region. TCRdb re-called the multiplex PCR reads with MiXCR, one entry per CDR3 protein. The sample lists roughly 740,000 distinct CDR3 sequences; less than 20% were seen once.

The chain recombines TRBV12-3 or TRBV12-4 with TRBJ2-3; D gene ambiguous. Sequencing input: blood. The receptor was derived from a young man with Graves' hyperthyroidism. The CDR3 DNA is TGTGCCAGCAGTTTAGCTGGAGAGTATGGAGATACGCAGTATTTT. It is translated as CASSLAGEYGDTQYF.